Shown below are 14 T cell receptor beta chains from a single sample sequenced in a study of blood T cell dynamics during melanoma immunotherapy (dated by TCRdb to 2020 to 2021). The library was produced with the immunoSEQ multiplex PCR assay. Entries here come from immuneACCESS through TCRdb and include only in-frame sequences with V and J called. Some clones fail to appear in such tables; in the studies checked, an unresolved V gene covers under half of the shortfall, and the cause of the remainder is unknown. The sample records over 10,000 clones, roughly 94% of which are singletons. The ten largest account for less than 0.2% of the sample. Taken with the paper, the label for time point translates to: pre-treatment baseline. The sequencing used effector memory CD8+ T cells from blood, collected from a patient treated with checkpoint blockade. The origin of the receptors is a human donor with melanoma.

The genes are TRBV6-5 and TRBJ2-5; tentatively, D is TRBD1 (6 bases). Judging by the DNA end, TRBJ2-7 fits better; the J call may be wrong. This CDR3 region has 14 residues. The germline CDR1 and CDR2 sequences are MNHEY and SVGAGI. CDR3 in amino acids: CASSYGGSLNEQYF. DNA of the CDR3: TGTGCCAGCAGTTACGGGGGCTCTCTGAACGAGCAGTACTTC.

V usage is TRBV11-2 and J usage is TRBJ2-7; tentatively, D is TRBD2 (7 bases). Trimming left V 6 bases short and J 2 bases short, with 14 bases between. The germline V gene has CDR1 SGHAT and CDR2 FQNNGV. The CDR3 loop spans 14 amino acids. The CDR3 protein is CASRGGGGPYEQYF. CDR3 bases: TGTGCCAGCAGAGGTGGGGGGGGCCCCTACGAGCAGTACTTC.

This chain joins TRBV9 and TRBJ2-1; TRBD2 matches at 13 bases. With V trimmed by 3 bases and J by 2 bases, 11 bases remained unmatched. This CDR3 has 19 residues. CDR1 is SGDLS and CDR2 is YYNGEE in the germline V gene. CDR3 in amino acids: CASSAEPGLAGPTYNEQFF. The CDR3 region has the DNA TGTGCCAGCAGCGCCGAACCGGGACTAGCGGGGCCAACCTACAATGAGCAGTTCTTC.

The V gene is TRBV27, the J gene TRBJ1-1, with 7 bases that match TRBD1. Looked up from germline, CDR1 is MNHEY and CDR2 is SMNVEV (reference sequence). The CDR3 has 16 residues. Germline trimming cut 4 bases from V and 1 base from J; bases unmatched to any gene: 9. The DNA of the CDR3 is TGTGCCAGCAGTTCCGCTCCCGGGACAGAGAACACTGAAGCTTTCTTT. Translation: CASSSAPGTENTEAFF.

The chain's CDR3 is CASSQLKWERNYGYTF. The CDR3, as DNA: TGTGCCAGCAGTCAACTAAAGTGGGAAAGGAACTATGGCTACACCTTC. This rearrangement joins TRBV28 to TRBJ1-2; D is ambiguous. Per germline, CDR1 MDHEN and CDR2 SYDVKM. V was shortened by 5 bases and J by 2 bases, with 18 bases between the two germline ends. There are 16 residues in the CDR3.

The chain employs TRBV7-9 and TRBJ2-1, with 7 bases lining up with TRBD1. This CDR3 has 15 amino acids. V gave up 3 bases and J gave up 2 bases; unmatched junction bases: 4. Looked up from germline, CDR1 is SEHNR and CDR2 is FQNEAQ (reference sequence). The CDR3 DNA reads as TGTGCCAGCAGCTTTAGCCAGGGGGCCTACAATGAGCAGTTCTTC. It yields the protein CASSFSQGAYNEQFF. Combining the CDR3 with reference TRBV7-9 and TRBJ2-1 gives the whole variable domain DTGVSQNPRHKITKRGQNVTFRCDPISEHNRLYWYRQTLGQGPEFLTYFQNEAQLEKSRLLSDRFSAERPKGSFSTLEIQRTEQGDSAMYLCASSFSQGAYNEQFFGPGTRLTVL.

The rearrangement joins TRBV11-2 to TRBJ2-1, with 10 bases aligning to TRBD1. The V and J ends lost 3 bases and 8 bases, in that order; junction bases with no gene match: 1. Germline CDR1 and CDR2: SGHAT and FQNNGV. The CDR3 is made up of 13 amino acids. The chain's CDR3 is CASSLGQGYEQFF. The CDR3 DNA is TGTGCCAGCAGCTTGGGACAGGGGTATGAGCAGTTCTTC.

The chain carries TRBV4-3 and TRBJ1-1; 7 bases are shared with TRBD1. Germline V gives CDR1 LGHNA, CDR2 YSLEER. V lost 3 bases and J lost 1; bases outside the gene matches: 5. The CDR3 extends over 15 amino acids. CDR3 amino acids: CASSHRTGGNTEAFF. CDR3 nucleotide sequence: TGCGCCAGCAGCCACCGGACAGGCGGGAACACTGAAGCTTTCTTT.

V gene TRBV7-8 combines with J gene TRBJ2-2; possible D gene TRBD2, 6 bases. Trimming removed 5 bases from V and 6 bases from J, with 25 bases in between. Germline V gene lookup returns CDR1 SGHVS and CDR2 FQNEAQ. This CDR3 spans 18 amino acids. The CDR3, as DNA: TGTGCCAGCAGCCCTCTCTACGTTCTAGCGTCCTTTGCCGGGGAGCTGTTTTTT. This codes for CASSPLYVLASFAGELFF.

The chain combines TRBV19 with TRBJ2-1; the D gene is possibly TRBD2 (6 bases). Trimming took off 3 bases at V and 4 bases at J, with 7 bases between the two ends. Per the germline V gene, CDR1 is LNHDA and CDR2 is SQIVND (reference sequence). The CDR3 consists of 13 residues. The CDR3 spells CASSIGTYNEQFF. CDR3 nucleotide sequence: TGTGCCAGTAGTATCGGGACTTACAATGAGCAGTTCTTC.

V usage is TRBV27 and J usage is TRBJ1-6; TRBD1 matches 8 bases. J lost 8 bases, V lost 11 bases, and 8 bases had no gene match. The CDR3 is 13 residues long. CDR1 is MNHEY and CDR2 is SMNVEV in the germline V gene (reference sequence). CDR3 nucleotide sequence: TGTGCCGTCGGGACACAGGGGGATTCACCCCTCCACTTT. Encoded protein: CAVGTQGDSPLHF.

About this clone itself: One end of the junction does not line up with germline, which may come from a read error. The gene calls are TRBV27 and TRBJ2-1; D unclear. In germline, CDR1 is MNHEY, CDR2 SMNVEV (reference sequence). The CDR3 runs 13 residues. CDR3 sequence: CASSLYSHNEQFF. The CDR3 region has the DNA TGTGCCAGCAGTTTATACTCCCACAATGAGCAGTTCTTC.

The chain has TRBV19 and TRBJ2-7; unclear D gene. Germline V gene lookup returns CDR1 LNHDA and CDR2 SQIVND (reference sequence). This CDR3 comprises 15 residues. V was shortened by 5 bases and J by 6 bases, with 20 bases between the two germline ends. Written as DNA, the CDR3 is TGTGCCAGTAGTTCCCCCTACACGGACCTTGGCGAGCAGTACTTC. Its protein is CASSSPYTDLGEQYF.

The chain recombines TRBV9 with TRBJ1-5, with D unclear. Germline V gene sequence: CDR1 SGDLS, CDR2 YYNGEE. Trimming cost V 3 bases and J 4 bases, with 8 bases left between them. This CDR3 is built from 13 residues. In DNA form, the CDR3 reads TGTGCCAGCAGCGCCGGAACGAATCAGCCCCAGCATTTT. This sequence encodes CASSAGTNQPQHF.